This TCR beta chain was recovered during a study of OX40 agonist ivuxolimab in advanced cancers. Autoimmune disease history or systemic immunosuppression barred patients. The protocol was immunoSEQ multiplex PCR, while the TCRdb copy is restricted to in-frame clones and leaves out a portion. The table shows 65,000 to 90,000 clones, with about 91% occurring only once. V was pared by 5 bases and J by 2 bases, with 16 bases between. Germline V gene data show CDR1 as GTSNPN and CDR2 as SVGIG (reference sequence). The CDR3 covers 15 residues. The source of this sequence is an adult with an advanced solid tumor such as melanoma, head and neck, liver or kidney cancer. The source material was CD4+ or CD8+ T cells sorted from blood, sampled in a trial of the OX40 agonist ivuxolimab. The chain is built from TRBV30 and TRBJ1-5; TRBD1 is a possible D gene (6 bases). CDR3 nucleotide sequence: TGTGCCTGGGCCGGCGGGGGCCTGGGCAATCAGCCCCAGCATTTT. Its translation is CAWAGGGLGNQPQHF. The full variable domain, its missing parts supplied by reference TRBV30 and TRBJ1-5, is SQTIHQWPATLVQPVGSPLSLECTVEGTSNPNLYWYRQAAGRGLQLLFYSVGIGQISSEVPQNLSASRPQDRQFILSSKKLLLSDSGFYLCAWAGGGLGNQPQHFGDGTRLSIL.